What follows are 3 T cell receptor beta chains derived from one specimen sequenced in a study of graft-versus-host responses after intestinal transplantation. TCRdb's copy holds only in-frame clones and misses some; the assay was immunoSEQ multiplex PCR. Here the sample spans just under 55,000 clones, around 90% being singletons. The material was PBMCs, obtained roughly 95 weeks after intestinal transplant. The receptors here all came from a human patient who received an intestinal transplant, so some T cells may come from the graft donor.

The chain couples TRBV5-4 to TRBJ2-3; D not certain. From germline, CDR1 is SGHNT and CDR2 YYREEE (reference sequence). V was pared by 1 base and J by 1 base, with 4 bases between. The CDR3 covers 13 residues. The CDR3 nucleotides are TGTGCCAGCAGCTTGTTGGGCACAGATACGCAGTATTTT. Protein product: CASSLLGTDTQYF.

The chain is built from TRBV5-1 and TRBJ1-1; D call uncertain. CDR1 is SGHRS and CDR2 is YFSETQ in the germline V gene. Trimming removed 2 bases at V and 1 base at J, with 15 bases between. The CDR3 is 16 amino acids. CDR3 protein: CASSLGLGPRNTEAFF. CDR3 nucleotides: TGCGCCAGCAGCTTAGGTCTTGGGCCAAGGAACACTGAAGCTTTCTTT. Full variable domain (rest looked up from reference TRBV5-1 and TRBJ1-1): KAGVTQTPRYLIKTRGQQVTLSCSPISGHRSVSWYQQTPGQGLQFLFEYFSETQRNKGNFPGRFSGRQFSNSRSEMNVSTLELGDSALYLCASSLGLGPRNTEAFFGQGTRLTVV.

The chain links TRBV7-9 to TRBJ1-1; the D gene is possibly TRBD1 (6 bases). Between the trimmed V and J ends, which lost 4 bases and 6 bases, there was a span of 18 bases. This CDR3 comprises 15 residues. Germline V lookup: CDR1 SEHNR, CDR2 FQNEAQ (reference sequence). CDR3 nucleotide sequence: TGTGCCAGCAGCTCAGCTTGGGGGGCTGCCGCTGAAGCTTTCTTT. This translates into CASSSAWGAAAEAFF.